The clone carrying this T cell receptor beta chain was recorded many times. The record originates from a study of blood T cells in healthy people across ages. Through a sample-barcoded 5' primer and a J-beta primer mix, a second PCR was run for roughly 6 to 11 cycles. Each CDR3 protein gets one entry after TCRdb re-called the 5' RACE reads with MiXCR. The table records around 670,000 distinct CDR3 sequences, roughly 30% of them present only once. The CDR3 spans 14 residues. J lost 4 bases, V lost 2 bases, and 6 bases had no gene match. Germline loops: CDR1 DFQATT, CDR2 SNEGSKA (reference sequence). The sequenced sample consisted of blood. The chain uses TRBV20-1 and TRBJ2-5; TRBD1 aligns across 8 bases. This TCR derives from a woman aged 80 or over in good health. CDR3 loop: CSARYDDRGETQYF. The CDR3, as DNA: TGCAGTGCTAGATACGATGACAGGGGAGAGACCCAGTACTTC.